This T cell receptor beta chain was obtained from a study of graft-versus-host responses after intestinal transplantation. For the study at large: The study gave all recipients anti-thymocyte globulin induction, then tacrolimus and steroids for approximately three years. Notes on the study in general: Peak GvH clone levels in circulation were associated with early post-transplant HvG declines. Among recipient marrow samples, GvH clones were found; some appeared first in ileum or blood.

Method: immunoSEQ multiplex PCR; TCRdb's copy keeps in-frame clones and lacks some. This table holds approximately 90,000 clones, approximately 94% found once. This clone occurred once. Its antigen is as yet unknown. The same CDR3 arises from other DNA sequences in this sample as well. CDR1 is SGHRS, CDR2 YFSETQ, per germline. This CDR3 has 17 amino acids. The junction had 11 bases not matched to a gene; V was cut back by 2 bases and J by 7 bases. The origin of this receptor is a human donor who received an intestinal transplant. The chain has TRBV5-1 and TRBJ2-1; TRBD2 agrees at 11 bases. Sequenced here: unstimulated CD8+ T cells sorted from spleen or lymph node cells, sampled before intestinal transplant. The CDR3: CASSFAFSGGAENEQFF. The CDR3 DNA sequence: TGCGCCAGCAGCTTTGCCTTTAGCGGGGGGGCCGAGAATGAGCAGTTCTTC.